Sequencing of this TCR beta chain was carried out in a study of blood T cell repertoires in COVID-19. Overall study: PBMCs, B-cell-depleted T cells, or T cells provided the cDNA or gDNA that made up the material.

Libraries were prepared by immunoSEQ multiplex PCR; TCRdb keeps only in-frame clonotypes and omits some of them. Here the sample spans approximately 200,000 clones, about 82% being singletons. A few counts support this clone. CDR1 and CDR2 (germline): MNHEY, SVGEGT. Trimming removed 2 bases at V and 14 bases at J, with 10 bases between. The CDR3 extends over 12 amino acids. V usage is TRBV6-2 or TRBV6-3 and J usage is TRBJ1-6; maybe TRBD1 (5 bases). Specimen: PBMCs or T cells enriched from blood (not recorded which). This clonotype was obtained from a woman aged 25-40 years who had recovered from COVID-19. CDR3 bases: TGTGCCAGCAGTTACGCGGGGGAGACCCTCCACTTT. This sequence encodes CASSYAGETLHF.